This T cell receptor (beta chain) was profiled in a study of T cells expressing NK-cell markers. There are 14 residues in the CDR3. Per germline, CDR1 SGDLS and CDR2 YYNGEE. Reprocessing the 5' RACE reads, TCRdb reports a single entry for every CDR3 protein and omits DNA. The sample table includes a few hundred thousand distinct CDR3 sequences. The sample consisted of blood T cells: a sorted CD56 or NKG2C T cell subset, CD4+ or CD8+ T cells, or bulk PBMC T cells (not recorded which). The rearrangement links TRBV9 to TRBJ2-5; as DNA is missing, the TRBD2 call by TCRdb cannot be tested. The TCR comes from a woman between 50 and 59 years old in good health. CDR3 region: CASSLGLAQETQYF.